This TCR beta chain originates from a study of blood T cells in healthy people across ages. Study results and caveats: Across the age range, TCR beta diversity per million T cells fell in a roughly linear way. Bulk PBMC profiling left naive and antigen-experienced comparisons inconclusive.

In its sample, this clonotype was seen a few times. What it binds is not known. Unmatched junction bases numbered 9, after V lost 2 bases and J lost 5 bases. The CDR3 is 15 residues long. Per germline, CDR1 DFQATT and CDR2 SNEGSKA (reference sequence). A J-beta primer mix and a sample-barcoded 5' primer were used in a second PCR of about 7 to 12 cycles. TCRdb fed the 5' RACE reads into MiXCR, producing one record per CDR3 protein. Here the sample spans 650,000 to 1,000,000 distinct CDR3 sequences, roughly 35% being singletons. The V call is TRBV20-1, the J call TRBJ1-1; TRBD1 matches at 9 bases. The receptor comes from a man between 18 and 35 years old in good health. Sequences were obtained from blood. Here the CDR3 reads CSARTGGKSGTEAFF. Here the CDR3 DNA reads TGCAGTGCTAGAACAGGGGGCAAAAGTGGAACTGAAGCTTTCTTT.